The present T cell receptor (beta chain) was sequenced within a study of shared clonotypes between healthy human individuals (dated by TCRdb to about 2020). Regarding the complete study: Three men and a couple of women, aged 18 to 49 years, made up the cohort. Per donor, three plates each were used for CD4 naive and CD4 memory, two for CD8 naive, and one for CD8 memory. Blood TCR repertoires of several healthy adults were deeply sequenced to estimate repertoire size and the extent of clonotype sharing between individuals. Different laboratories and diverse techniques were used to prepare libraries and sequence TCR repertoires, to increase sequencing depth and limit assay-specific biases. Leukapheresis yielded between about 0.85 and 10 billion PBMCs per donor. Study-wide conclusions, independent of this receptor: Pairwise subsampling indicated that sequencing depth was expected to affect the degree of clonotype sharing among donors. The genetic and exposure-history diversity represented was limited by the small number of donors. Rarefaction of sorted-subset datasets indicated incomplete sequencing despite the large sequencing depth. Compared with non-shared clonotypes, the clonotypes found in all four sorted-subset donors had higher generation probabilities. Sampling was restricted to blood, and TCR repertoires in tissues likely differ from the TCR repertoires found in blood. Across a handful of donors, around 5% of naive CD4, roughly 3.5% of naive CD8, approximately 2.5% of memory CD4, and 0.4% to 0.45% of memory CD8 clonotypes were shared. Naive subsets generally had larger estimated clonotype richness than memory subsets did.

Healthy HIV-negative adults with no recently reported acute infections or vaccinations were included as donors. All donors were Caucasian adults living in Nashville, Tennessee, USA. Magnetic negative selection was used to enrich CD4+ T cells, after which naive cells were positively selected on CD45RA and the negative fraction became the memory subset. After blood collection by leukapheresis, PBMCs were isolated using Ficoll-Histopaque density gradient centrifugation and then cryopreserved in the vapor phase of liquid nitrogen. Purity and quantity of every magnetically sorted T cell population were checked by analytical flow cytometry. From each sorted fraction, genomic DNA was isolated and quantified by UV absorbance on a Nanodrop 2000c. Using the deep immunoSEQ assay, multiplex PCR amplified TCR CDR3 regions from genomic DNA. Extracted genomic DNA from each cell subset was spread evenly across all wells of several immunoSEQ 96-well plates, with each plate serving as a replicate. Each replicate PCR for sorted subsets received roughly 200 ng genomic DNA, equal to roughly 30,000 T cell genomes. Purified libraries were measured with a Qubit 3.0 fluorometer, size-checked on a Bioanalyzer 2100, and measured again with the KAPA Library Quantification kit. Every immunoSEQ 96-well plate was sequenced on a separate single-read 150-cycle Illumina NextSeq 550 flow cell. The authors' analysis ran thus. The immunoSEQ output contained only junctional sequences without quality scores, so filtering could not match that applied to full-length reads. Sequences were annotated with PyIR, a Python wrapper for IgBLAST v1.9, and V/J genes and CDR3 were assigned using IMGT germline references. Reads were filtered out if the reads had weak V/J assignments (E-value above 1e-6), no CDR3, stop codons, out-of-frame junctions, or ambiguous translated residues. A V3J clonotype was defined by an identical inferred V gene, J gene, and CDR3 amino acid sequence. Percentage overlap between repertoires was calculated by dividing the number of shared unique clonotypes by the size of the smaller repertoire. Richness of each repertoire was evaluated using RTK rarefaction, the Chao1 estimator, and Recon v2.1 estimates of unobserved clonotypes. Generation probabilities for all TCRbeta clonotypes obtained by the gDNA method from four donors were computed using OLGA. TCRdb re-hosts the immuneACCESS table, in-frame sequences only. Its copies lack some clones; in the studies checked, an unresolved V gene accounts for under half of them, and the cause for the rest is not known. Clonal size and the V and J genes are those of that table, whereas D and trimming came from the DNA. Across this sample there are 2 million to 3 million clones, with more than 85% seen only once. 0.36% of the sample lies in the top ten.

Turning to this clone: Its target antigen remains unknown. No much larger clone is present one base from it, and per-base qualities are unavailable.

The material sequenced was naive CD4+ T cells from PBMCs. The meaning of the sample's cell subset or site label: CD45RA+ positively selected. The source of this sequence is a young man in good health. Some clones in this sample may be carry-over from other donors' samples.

The CDR3 region: CSVDPGLAGGSNEQFF. The bases read TGCAGCGTTGATCCGGGACTAGCGGGAGGGTCCAATGAGCAGTTCTTC. The receptor chain draws on TRBV29-1 and TRBJ2-1, and TRBD2 matches 16 of the central bases. V is trimmed back by 3 bases and J by 6 bases, and the junction contains 5 bases that no gene match accounts for. The CDR3 holds 16 amino acids from the cysteine to the phenylalanine. The DNA shown is the 48-base CDR3, in frame from base 1. The CDR1 and CDR2 encoded by the germline V gene are SQVTM and ANQGSEA.